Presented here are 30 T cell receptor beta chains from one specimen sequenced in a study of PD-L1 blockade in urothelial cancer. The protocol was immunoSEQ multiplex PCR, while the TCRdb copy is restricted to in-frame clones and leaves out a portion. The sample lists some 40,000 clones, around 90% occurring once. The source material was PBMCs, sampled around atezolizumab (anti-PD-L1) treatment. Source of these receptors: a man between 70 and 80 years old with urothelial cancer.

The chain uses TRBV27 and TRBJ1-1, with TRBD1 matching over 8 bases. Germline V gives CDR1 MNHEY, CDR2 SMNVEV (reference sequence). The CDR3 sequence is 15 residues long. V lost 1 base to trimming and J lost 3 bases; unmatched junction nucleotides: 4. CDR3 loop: CASSLFAGGYTEAFF. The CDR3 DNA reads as TGTGCCAGCAGTTTATTTGCAGGGGGCTACACTGAAGCTTTCTTT.

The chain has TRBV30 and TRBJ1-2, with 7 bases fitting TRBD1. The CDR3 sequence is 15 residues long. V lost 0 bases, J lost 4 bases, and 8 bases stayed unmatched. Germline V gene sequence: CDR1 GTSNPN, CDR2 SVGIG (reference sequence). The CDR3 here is CAWSVTRQGPYGYTF. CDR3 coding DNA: TGTGCCTGGAGTGTTACCCGACAGGGACCCTATGGCTACACCTTC. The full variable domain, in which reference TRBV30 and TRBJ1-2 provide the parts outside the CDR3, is SQTIHQWPATLVQPVGSPLSLECTVEGTSNPNLYWYRQAAGRGLQLLFYSVGIGQISSEVPQNLSASRPQDRQFILSSKKLLLSDSGFYLCAWSVTRQGPYGYTFGSGTRLTVV.

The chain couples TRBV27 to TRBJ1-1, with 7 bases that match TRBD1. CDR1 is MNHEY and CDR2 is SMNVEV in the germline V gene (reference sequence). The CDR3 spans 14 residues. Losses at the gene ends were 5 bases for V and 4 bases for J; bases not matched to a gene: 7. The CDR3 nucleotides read TGTGCCAGCAGTCAGCCAGACAGGGCCACTGAAGCTTTCTTT. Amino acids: CASSQPDRATEAFF.

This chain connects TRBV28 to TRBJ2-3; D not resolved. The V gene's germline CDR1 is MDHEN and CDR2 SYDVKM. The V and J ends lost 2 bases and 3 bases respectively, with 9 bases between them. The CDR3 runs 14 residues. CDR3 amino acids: CASSLGPRTDTQYF. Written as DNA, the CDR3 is TGTGCCAGCAGTTTAGGGCCTCGTACAGATACGCAGTATTTT. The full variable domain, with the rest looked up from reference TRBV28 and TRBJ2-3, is DVKVTQSSRYLVKRTGEKVFLECVQDMDHENMFWYRQDPGLGLRLIYFSYDVKMKEKGDIPEGYSVSREKKERFSLILESASTNQTSMYLCASSLGPRTDTQYFGPGTRLTVL.

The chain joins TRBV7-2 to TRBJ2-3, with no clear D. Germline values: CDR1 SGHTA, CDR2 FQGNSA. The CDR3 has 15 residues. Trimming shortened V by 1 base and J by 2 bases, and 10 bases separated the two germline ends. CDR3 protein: CASSLDIANTDTQYF. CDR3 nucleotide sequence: TGTGCCAGCAGCTTAGATATAGCTAACACAGATACGCAGTATTTT. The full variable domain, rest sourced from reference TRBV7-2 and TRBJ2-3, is GAGVSQSPSNKVTEKGKDVELRCDPISGHTALYWYRQSLGQGLEFLIYFQGNSAPDKSGLPSDRFSAERTGGSVSTLTIQRTQQEDSAVYLCASSLDIANTDTQYFGPGTRLTVL.

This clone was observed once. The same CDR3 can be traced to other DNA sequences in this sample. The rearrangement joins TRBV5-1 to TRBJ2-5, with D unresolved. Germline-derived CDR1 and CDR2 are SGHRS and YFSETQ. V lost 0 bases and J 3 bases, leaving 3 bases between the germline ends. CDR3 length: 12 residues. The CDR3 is CASSLGEETQYF. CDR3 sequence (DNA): TGCGCCAGCAGCTTGGGAGAAGAGACCCAGTACTTC.

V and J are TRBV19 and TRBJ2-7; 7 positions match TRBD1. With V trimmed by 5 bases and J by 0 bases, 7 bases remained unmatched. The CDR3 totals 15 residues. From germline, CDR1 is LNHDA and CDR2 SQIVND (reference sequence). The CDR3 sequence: CASSVNRGYSYEQYF. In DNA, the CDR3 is TGTGCCAGTAGTGTTAACAGGGGTTACTCCTACGAGCAGTACTTC.

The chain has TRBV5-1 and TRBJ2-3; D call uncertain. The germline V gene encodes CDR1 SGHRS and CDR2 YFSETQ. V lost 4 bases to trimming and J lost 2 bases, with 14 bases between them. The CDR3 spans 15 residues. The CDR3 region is CASSPGVQNTDTQYF. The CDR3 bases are TGCGCCAGCAGCCCTGGAGTCCAGAACACAGATACGCAGTATTTT.

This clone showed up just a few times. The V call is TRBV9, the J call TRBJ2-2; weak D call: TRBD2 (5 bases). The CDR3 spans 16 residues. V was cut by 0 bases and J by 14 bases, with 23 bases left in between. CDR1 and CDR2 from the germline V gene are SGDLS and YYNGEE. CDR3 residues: CASSVDGVGARDELFF. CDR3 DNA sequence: TGTGCCAGCAGCGTAGATGGTGTGGGAGCAAGGGATGAACTGTTTTTT.

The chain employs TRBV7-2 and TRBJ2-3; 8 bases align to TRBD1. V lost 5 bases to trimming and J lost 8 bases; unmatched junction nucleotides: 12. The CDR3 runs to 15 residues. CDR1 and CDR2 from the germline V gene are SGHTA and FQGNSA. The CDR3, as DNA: TGTGCCAGCAGCAGAACCGGCGACAGGGGAGGTACGCAGTATTTT. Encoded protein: CASSRTGDRGGTQYF.

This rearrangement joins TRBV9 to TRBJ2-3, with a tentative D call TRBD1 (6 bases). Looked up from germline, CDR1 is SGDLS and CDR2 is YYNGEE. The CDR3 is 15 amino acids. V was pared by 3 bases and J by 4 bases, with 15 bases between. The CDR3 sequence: CASSGTVARADTQYF. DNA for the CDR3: TGTGCCAGCAGCGGGACAGTCGCAAGGGCAGATACGCAGTATTTT.

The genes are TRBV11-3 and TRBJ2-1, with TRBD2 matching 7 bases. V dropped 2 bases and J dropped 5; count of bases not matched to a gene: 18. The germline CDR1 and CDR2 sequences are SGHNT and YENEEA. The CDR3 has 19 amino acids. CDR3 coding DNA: TGTGCCAGCAGCTTATTCCCCTCCGGCGGGAGTGGCCGGGACAATGAGCAGTTCTTC. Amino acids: CASSLFPSGGSGRDNEQFF.

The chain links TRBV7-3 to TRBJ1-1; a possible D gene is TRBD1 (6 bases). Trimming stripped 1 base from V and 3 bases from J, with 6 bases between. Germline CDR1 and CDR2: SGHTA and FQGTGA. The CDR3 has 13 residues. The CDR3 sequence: CASSLNRDTEAFF. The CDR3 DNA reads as TGTGCCAGCAGCTTAAACAGGGACACTGAAGCTTTCTTT.

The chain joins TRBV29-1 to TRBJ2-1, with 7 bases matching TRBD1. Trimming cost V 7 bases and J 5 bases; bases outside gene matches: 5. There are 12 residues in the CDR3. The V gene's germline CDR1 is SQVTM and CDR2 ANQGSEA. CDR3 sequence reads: CSAGQTNNEQFF. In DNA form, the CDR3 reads TGCAGCGCGGGACAGACGAACAATGAGCAGTTCTTC.

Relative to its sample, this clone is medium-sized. The CDR3 sequence is CASFRVSTEAFF. Here the CDR3 DNA reads TGTGCCAGCTTCAGGGTGAGCACTGAAGCTTTCTTT. This chain uses TRBV13 with TRBJ1-1, with D perhaps matching TRBD1 (5 bases). The CDR3 sequence is 12 residues long. The V end lost 8 bases, the J end lost 4 bases, and 11 bases lay between the germline ends. CDR1 and CDR2 (germline): PRHDT, FYEKMQ (reference sequence).

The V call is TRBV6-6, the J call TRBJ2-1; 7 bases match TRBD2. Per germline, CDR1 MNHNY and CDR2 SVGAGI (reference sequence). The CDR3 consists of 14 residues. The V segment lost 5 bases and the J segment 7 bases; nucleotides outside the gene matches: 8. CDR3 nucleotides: TGTGCCAGCAGTAGACTAGGCGGGGGAAATGAGCAGTTCTTC. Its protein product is CASSRLGGGNEQFF.

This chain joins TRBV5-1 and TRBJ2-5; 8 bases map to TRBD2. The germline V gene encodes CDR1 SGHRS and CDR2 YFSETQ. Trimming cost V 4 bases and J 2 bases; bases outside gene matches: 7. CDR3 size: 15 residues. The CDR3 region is CASSPGGVPQETQYF. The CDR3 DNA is TGCGCCAGCAGCCCGGGGGGGGTACCGCAAGAGACCCAGTACTTC. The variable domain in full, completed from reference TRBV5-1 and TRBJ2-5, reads KAGVTQTPRYLIKTRGQQVTLSCSPISGHRSVSWYQQTPGQGLQFLFEYFSETQRNKGNFPGRFSGRQFSNSRSEMNVSTLELGDSALYLCASSPGGVPQETQYFGPGTRLLVL.

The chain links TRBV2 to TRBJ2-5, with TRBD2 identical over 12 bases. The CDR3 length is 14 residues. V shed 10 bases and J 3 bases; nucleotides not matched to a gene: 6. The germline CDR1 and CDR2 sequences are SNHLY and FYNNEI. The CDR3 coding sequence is TGTGCCACCCGACTAGCGGGAGCAAAAGAGACCCAGTACTTC. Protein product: CATRLAGAKETQYF.

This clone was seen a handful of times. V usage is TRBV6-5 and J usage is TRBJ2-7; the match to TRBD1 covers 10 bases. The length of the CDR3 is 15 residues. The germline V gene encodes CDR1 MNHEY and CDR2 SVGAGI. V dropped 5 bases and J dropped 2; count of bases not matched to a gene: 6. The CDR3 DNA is TGTGCCAGCAGTCCCTCCGGGACAGGGGCCTACGAGCAGTACTTC. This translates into CASSPSGTGAYEQYF.

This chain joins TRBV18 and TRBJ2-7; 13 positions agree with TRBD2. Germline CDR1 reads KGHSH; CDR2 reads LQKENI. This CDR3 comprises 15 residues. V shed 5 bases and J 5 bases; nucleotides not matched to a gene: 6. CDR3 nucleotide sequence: TGTGCCAGCTCAAGACTAGCGGGGGGATACGACGAGCAGTACTTC. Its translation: CASSRLAGGYDEQYF. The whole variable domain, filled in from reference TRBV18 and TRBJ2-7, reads NAGVMQNPRHLVRRRGQEARLRCSPMKGHSHVYWYRQLPEEGLKFMVYLQKENIIDESGMPKERFSAEFPKEGPSILRIQQVVRGDSAAYFCASSRLAGGYDEQYFGPGTRLTVT.

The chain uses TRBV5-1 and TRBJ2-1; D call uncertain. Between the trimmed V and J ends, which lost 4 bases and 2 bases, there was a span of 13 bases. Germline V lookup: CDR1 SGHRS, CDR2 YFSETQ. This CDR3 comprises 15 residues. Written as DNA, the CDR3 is TGCGCCAGCAGCCTGGGCCGGGTCGCCTACAATGAGCAGTTCTTC. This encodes CASSLGRVAYNEQFF.

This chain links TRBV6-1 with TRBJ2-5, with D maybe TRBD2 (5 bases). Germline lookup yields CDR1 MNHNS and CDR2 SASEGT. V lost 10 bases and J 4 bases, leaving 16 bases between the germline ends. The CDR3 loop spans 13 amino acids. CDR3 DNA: TGTGCCACCTCGAAGACTAATCCAGAGACCCAGTACTTC. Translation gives CATSKTNPETQYF.

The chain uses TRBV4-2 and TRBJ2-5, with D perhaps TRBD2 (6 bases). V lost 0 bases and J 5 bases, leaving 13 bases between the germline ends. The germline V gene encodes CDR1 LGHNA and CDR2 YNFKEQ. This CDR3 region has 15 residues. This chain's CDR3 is CASSQDVGRRETQYF. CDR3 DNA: TGTGCCAGCAGCCAAGATGTGGGGAGGCGGGAGACCCAGTACTTC.

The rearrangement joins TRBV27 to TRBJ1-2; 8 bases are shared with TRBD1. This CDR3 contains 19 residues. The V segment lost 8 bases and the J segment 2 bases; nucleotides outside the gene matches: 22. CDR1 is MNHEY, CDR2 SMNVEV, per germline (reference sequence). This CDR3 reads CASRHLRPGQAEQNYGYTF. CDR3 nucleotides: TGTGCCAGCCGCCACCTCCGACCGGGACAGGCAGAGCAAAACTATGGCTACACCTTC.

CDR3 sequence: CATSPGHYGYTF. The CDR3 region has the DNA TGTGCCACCAGCCCGGGACATTATGGCTACACCTTC. The chain joins TRBV15 to TRBJ1-2, with D possibly TRBD1 on 6 matching bases. Germline assignment: CDR1 LNHNV and CDR2 YYDKDF (reference sequence). The CDR3 covers 12 residues. V lost 5 bases and J lost 5, with 9 bases in between.

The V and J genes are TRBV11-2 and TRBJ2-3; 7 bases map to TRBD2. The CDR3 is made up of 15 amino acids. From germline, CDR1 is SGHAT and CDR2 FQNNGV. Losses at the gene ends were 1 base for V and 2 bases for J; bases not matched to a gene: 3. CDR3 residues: CASSLAGGITDTQYF. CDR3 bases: TGTGCCAGCAGCTTAGCGGGAGGAATCACAGATACGCAGTATTTT.

In nucleotides, the CDR3 is TGCGCCAGCAGCTCGGGGACAGGGGGTGGCAATCAGCCCCAGCATTTT. Its translation is CASSSGTGGGNQPQHF. The chain recombines TRBV5-1 with TRBJ1-5, with 11 bases that match TRBD1. CDR3 size: 16 residues. V trimming: 3 bases; J trimming: 2 bases; junction bases outside the gene matches: 4. Looked up from germline, CDR1 is SGHRS and CDR2 is YFSETQ.

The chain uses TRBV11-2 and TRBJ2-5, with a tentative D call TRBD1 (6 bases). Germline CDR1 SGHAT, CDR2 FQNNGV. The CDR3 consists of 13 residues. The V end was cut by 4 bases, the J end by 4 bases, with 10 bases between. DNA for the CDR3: TGTGCCAGCAGCTCCCCAGGGGCAGAGACCCAGTACTTC. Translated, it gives CASSSPGAETQYF.

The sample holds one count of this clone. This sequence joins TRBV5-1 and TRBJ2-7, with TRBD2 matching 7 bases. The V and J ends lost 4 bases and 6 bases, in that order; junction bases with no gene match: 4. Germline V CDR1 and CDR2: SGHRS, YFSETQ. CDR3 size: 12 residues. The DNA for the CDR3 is TGCGCCAGCAGCGACCCTAGCGGCGAGCAGTACTTC. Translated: CASSDPSGEQYF.

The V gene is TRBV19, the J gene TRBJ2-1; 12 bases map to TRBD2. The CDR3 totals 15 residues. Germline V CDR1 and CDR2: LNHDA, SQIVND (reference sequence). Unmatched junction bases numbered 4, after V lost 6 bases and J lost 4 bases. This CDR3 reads CASRLTSGGYNEQFF. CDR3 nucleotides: TGTGCCAGTAGATTGACTAGCGGGGGATACAATGAGCAGTTCTTC.